These 30 T cell receptor beta chains were all obtained from the same sample, sequenced in a study of cytomegalovirus exposure and HLA in healthy donors. A multiplex PCR was run with 60 Vbeta primers and 13 Jbeta primers. The data were produced by immunoSEQ multiplex PCR, yet TCRdb's version contains in-frame clones alone and is incomplete. The table lists around 150,000 clones, 81% of them singletons, with less than 15% in the top ten. Sequencing was done on a sample of PBMCs. These receptors were obtained from a woman aged 50 to 60 in good health and CMV-seronegative.

This clone was counted only a few times. This rearrangement joins TRBV23-1 to TRBJ1-2; D is unclear. TRBV23-1 is assigned to the ORF class and has an uncertain function. This CDR3 region has 15 residues. The V end was cut by 3 bases, the J end by 3 bases, with 14 bases between. The CDR3 DNA reads TGCGCCAGCAGTCAGGGAGGGAAGTACGACTATGGCTACACCTTC. Its translation: CASSQGGKYDYGYTF.

The V call is TRBV5-6, the J call TRBJ2-7; maybe TRBD1 (6 bases). Germline loops: CDR1 SGHDT, CDR2 YYEEEE. The CDR3 has 13 amino acids. The ends were cut back, 4 bases at V and 1 base at J, with 9 bases in the middle. The CDR3 bases are TGTGCCAGCAGCGTAGGACAGTCCTACGAGCAGTACTTC. It codes for CASSVGQSYEQYF.

This rearrangement joins TRBV4-3 to TRBJ2-6; 10 positions agree with TRBD1. Germline V gene sequence: CDR1 LGHNA, CDR2 YSLEER. The CDR3 has 19 residues. The V gene end was trimmed by 3 bases and the J gene end by 4 bases; junction bases not matched to a gene: 12. CDR3 nucleotide sequence: TGCGCCAGCAGCCAGACGTTGACAGGGGGCTTCGCCGGGGCCAACGTCCTGACTTTC. It yields the protein CASSQTLTGGFAGANVLTF.

The gene calls are TRBV19 and TRBJ2-7, with a weak D call TRBD1 (6 bases). V dropped 3 bases and J dropped 9 bases, with 15 bases sitting between them. The CDR3 has 13 amino acids. Germline assignment: CDR1 LNHDA and CDR2 SQIVND (reference sequence). CDR3 nucleotides: TGTGCCAGTAGTATCGTCAGGGGCTCGTCGCAGTACTTC. It translates to CASSIVRGSSQYF.

The J gene is TRBJ1-1, the V gene TRBV29-1, with D unresolved. V dropped 4 bases and J dropped 6 bases, with 6 bases sitting between them. Germline lookup yields CDR1 SQVTM and CDR2 ANQGSEA. The CDR3 runs 10 residues. The CDR3 nucleotides read TGCAGCGTTGTTGGGCCTGAAGCTTTCTTT. Translating gives CSVVGPEAFF.

The genes are TRBV5-6 and TRBJ2-7, with 15 bases aligning to TRBD2. CDR1 SGHDT and CDR2 YYEEEE come from the germline V gene. The CDR3 extends over 19 amino acids. The V segment lost 0 bases and the J segment 6 bases; nucleotides outside the gene matches: 13. The CDR3 sequence: CASSLGLRGLAGGPGEQYF. CDR3 nucleotides: TGTGCCAGCAGCTTGGGGCTTCGAGGACTAGCGGGAGGGCCGGGCGAGCAGTACTTC.

This clone has just a few counts. The rearrangement links TRBV28 to TRBJ2-3, with D possibly TRBD1 on 6 matching bases. With 5 bases removed from V and 2 bases from J, the gap between germline ends came to 14 bases. CDR1 and CDR2 (germline): MDHEN, SYDVKM. The CDR3 is 15 amino acids. This CDR3 reads CASSLVTGPTDTQYF. In DNA form, the CDR3 reads TGTGCCAGCAGTCTTGTGACAGGACCCACAGATACGCAGTATTTT.

The rearrangement joins TRBV5-4 to TRBJ2-3; 8 bases line up with TRBD2. V gave up 2 bases and J gave up 5 bases; unmatched junction bases: 10. Germline loops: CDR1 SGHNT, CDR2 YYREEE (reference sequence). The CDR3 totals 16 residues. Here the CDR3 reads CASSFQAGALGDTQYF. The CDR3 region has the DNA TGTGCCAGCAGCTTCCAAGCGGGGGCGCTCGGAGATACGCAGTATTTT.

About this clone itself: A junction end diverges from the germline sequence, so it may reflect a read error. This chain connects TRBV6-1 to TRBJ2-5, with TRBD2 matching 12 bases. The CDR3 is 16 amino acids. In germline, CDR1 is MNHNS, CDR2 SASEGT. For the CDR3, the DNA is TGTGCCATCAGTGAAGGTCTAGCGGGGGGGCAAGAGACCCAGTACTTC. Encoded protein: CAISEGLAGGQETQYF.

The J gene is TRBJ1-6, the V gene TRBV5-6; 7 nucleotides line up with TRBD1. V trimming: 3 bases; J trimming: 3 bases; junction bases outside the gene matches: 9. Germline V lookup: CDR1 SGHDT, CDR2 YYEEEE. The CDR3 has 17 residues. CDR3 loop: CASSSGTAQIYNSPLHF. The CDR3 DNA reads as TGTGCCAGCAGCTCCGGGACAGCCCAGATCTATAATTCACCCCTCCACTTT.

V and J are TRBV19 and TRBJ1-2, with 8 bases lining up with TRBD1. Germline V CDR1 and CDR2: LNHDA, SQIVND (reference sequence). V shed 2 bases and J 6 bases; nucleotides not matched to a gene: 5. The CDR3 length is 14 residues. The CDR3, as DNA: TGTGCCAGTAGTATACAGGACAGGGTGGATGGCTACACCTTC. Residues: CASSIQDRVDGYTF.

This chain uses TRBV28 with TRBJ1-1; D uncertain. Trimming removed 5 bases from V and 4 bases from J, with 14 bases in between. The germline V gene encodes CDR1 MDHEN and CDR2 SYDVKM. The CDR3 runs 14 residues. The CDR3 DNA is TGTGCCAGCAGTAAGACACCCCTGGGCACTGAAGCTTTCTTT. Its protein product is CASSKTPLGTEAFF.

The genes are TRBV19 and TRBJ2-3, with D maybe TRBD1 (7 bases). The V gene's germline CDR1 is LNHDA and CDR2 SQIVND (reference sequence). With 6 bases removed from V and 3 bases from J, the gap between germline ends came to 16 bases. The CDR3 consists of 15 residues. For the CDR3, the DNA is TGTGCCAGTAGCACTGCGGGACAGAAAACAGATACGCAGTATTTT. This encodes CASSTAGQKTDTQYF.

This chain joins TRBV12-5 and TRBJ1-1; D is unresolved. V was clipped by 8 bases and J by 1 base, with 11 bases between them. Germline CDR1 LGHNT, CDR2 FRNRAP. The CDR3 contains 13 residues. CDR3 protein: CASTPTENTEAFF. CDR3 DNA: TGTGCTAGTACCCCGACTGAGAACACTGAAGCTTTCTTT.

Only a few counts were recorded for this clone. V gene TRBV30 combines with J gene TRBJ2-3, with D unresolved. With 2 bases removed from V and 2 bases from J, the gap between germline ends came to 5 bases. In germline, CDR1 is GTSNPN, CDR2 SVGIG (reference sequence). This CDR3 region has 12 residues. The CDR3 DNA sequence: TGTGCCTGGAGTCTAGACACAGATACGCAGTATTTT. Protein sequence: CAWSLDTDTQYF.

The V and J genes are TRBV6-8 and TRBJ2-7, with a possible D match to TRBD2 (6 bases). Trimming took 6 bases from V and 5 from J, leaving 20 bases between them. This CDR3 has 15 amino acids. Germline values: CDR1 MNHGY, CDR2 SAAAGT. The CDR3 reads CASRLLKGGADEQYF. CDR3 nucleotides: TGTGCCAGCAGACTACTTAAGGGAGGTGCCGACGAGCAGTACTTC.

The chain links TRBV7-8 to TRBJ2-3; D is uncertain. In germline, CDR1 is SGHVS, CDR2 FQNEAQ. The CDR3 is 16 residues long. V was pared by 2 bases and J by 7 bases, with 19 bases between. CDR3 in amino acids: CASSLTSVRSPHTQYF. The CDR3 nucleotides read TGTGCCAGCAGCTTAACGTCAGTCAGGTCACCACATACGCAGTATTTT.

This chain joins TRBV10-3 and TRBJ2-3; possibly TRBD2 for D (5 bases). Germline V gene sequence: CDR1 ENHRY, CDR2 SYGVKD. The CDR3 is made up of 13 amino acids. The V gene lost 6 bases and the J gene lost 1 base, with 8 bases spanning the gap. The CDR3 protein is CAISAGGTDTQYF. The CDR3 nucleotides are TGTGCCATCAGCGCCGGGGGCACAGATACGCAGTATTTT.

The chain combines TRBV11-3 with TRBJ2-3; maybe TRBD2 (6 bases). The CDR3 is made up of 15 amino acids. V lost 5 bases and J lost 0, with 12 bases in between. Germline V gene lookup returns CDR1 SGHNT and CDR2 YENEEA. CDR3 nucleotide sequence: TGTGCCAGCAGCCCCGACGGGGGAAGCACAGATACGCAGTATTTT. Protein sequence: CASSPDGGSTDTQYF.

The chain joins TRBV5-1 to TRBJ2-1, with 7 nucleotides matching TRBD2. Germline trimming cut 2 bases from V and 4 bases from J; bases unmatched to any gene: 12. The CDR3 is made up of 17 amino acids. CDR1 and CDR2 from the germline V gene are SGHRS and YFSETQ. CDR3 loop: CASSLLPGLIRYNEQFF. The CDR3 coding sequence is TGCGCCAGCAGCTTACTTCCGGGACTAATCAGGTACAATGAGCAGTTCTTC. Filled out from reference TRBV5-1 and TRBJ2-1, the complete variable domain reads KAGVTQTPRYLIKTRGQQVTLSCSPISGHRSVSWYQQTPGQGLQFLFEYFSETQRNKGNFPGRFSGRQFSNSRSEMNVSTLELGDSALYLCASSLLPGLIRYNEQFFGPGTRLTVL.

This clone has only a few counts. The CDR3: CASSQGTSGQSEQFF. CDR3 nucleotide sequence: TGTGCCAGCAGCCAAGGGACTAGCGGGCAGTCCGAGCAGTTCTTC. This chain links TRBV14 with TRBJ2-1, with 11 bases identical to TRBD2. The ends lost 1 base at V and 10 bases at J; junction bases unmatched: 6. Germline assignment: CDR1 SGHDN and CDR2 FVKESK. The CDR3 runs 15 residues. Supplemented by reference TRBV14 and TRBJ2-1, the full variable domain reads EAGVTQFPSHSVIEKGQTVTLRCDPISGHDNLYWYRRVMGKEIKFLLHFVKESKQDESGMPNNRFLAERTGGTYSTLKVQPAELEDSGVYFCASSQGTSGQSEQFFGPGTRLTVL.

The chain employs TRBV13 and TRBJ1-2; a possible D gene is TRBD1 (6 bases). The germline CDR1 and CDR2 sequences are PRHDT and FYEKMQ (reference sequence). V gave up 5 bases and J gave up 3 bases, with 13 bases separating them. The CDR3 has 14 residues. The CDR3 region is CASSAGTIHYGYTF. The CDR3 DNA reads as TGTGCCAGCAGCGCCGGGACAATCCACTATGGCTACACCTTC.

This clone showed up just a few times. The chain carries TRBV7-9 and TRBJ1-2; maybe TRBD1 (5 bases). This CDR3 has 15 residues. Looked up from germline, CDR1 is SEHNR and CDR2 is FQNEAQ (reference sequence). V lost 5 bases to trimming and J lost 2 bases, with 15 bases between them. As DNA, the CDR3 is TGTGCCAGCAGCCCTTCCAGGGAGGGGAACTATGGCTACACCTTC. Translated: CASSPSREGNYGYTF.

The V call is TRBV7-2, the J call TRBJ2-1, with D possibly TRBD2 on 5 matching bases. V lost 6 bases and J lost 8, with 26 bases in between. Germline lookup yields CDR1 SGHTA and CDR2 FQGNSA. This CDR3 has 17 amino acids. CDR3 region: CASRQEGYYSTGDEQFF. CDR3 sequence (DNA): TGTGCCAGCAGACAAGAGGGCTACTACTCGACCGGGGATGAGCAGTTCTTC.

The chain recombines TRBV28 with TRBJ1-6; no definite D call. Germline V gene sequence: CDR1 MDHEN, CDR2 SYDVKM. Between the trimmed V and J ends, which lost 7 bases and 6 bases, there was a span of 10 bases. The CDR3 runs 13 residues. The CDR3 loop reads CASTFPPNSPLHF. The CDR3 DNA reads as TGTGCCAGCACCTTCCCCCCTAATTCACCCCTCCACTTT. The entire variable domain, with the rest obtained from reference TRBV28 and TRBJ1-6, is as follows: DVKVTQSSRYLVKRTGEKVFLECVQDMDHENMFWYRQDPGLGLRLIYFSYDVKMKEKGDIPEGYSVSREKKERFSLILESASTNQTSMYLCASTFPPNSPLHFGNGTRLTVT.

The chain's CDR3 is CASNGQGVGQPQHF. The CDR3 coding sequence is TGCGCCAGCAACGGGCAGGGGGTTGGTCAGCCCCAGCATTTT. V and J are TRBV5-1 and TRBJ1-5; TRBD1 matches at 7 bases. The CDR3 length is 14 residues. V was pared by 6 bases and J by 6 bases, with 9 bases of the junction left unmatched. From germline, CDR1 is SGHRS and CDR2 YFSETQ.

The chain has TRBV6-1 and TRBJ2-1; D is perhaps TRBD2 (6 bases). CDR1 MNHNS and CDR2 SASEGT come from the germline V gene. The CDR3 runs to 13 residues. Trimming took 8 bases from V and 5 from J, leaving 13 bases between them. CDR3 loop: CASGNSGNNEQFF. DNA for the CDR3: TGTGCCAGCGGAAATAGCGGAAACAATGAGCAGTTCTTC.

The chain employs TRBV14 and TRBJ2-6; D gene ambiguous. The CDR3 has 15 residues. Germline V gives CDR1 SGHDN, CDR2 FVKESK. Trimming stripped 3 bases from V and 0 bases from J, with 6 bases between. This CDR3 is CASSHFGSGANVLTF. CDR3 sequence (DNA): TGTGCCAGCAGCCACTTCGGCTCTGGGGCCAACGTCCTGACTTTC.

The chain links TRBV28 to TRBJ2-5, with 8 bases matching TRBD1. This CDR3 is built from 14 residues. Germline assignment: CDR1 MDHEN and CDR2 SYDVKM. V lost 6 bases, J lost 2 bases, and 5 bases stayed unmatched. The CDR3 nucleotides read TGTGCCAGCAGCCTTCACAGGGGGCAAGAGACCCAGTACTTC. As protein: CASSLHRGQETQYF.

This clone showed up just a few times. The chain uses TRBV9 and TRBJ2-1; 7 nucleotides agree with TRBD2. Germline lookup yields CDR1 SGDLS and CDR2 YYNGEE. This CDR3 has 16 amino acids. With V trimmed by 3 bases and J by 3 bases, 9 bases remained unmatched. The CDR3 spells CASSAISGTIYNEQFF. CDR3 sequence (DNA): TGTGCCAGCAGCGCAATCTCCGGGACTATCTACAATGAGCAGTTCTTC.